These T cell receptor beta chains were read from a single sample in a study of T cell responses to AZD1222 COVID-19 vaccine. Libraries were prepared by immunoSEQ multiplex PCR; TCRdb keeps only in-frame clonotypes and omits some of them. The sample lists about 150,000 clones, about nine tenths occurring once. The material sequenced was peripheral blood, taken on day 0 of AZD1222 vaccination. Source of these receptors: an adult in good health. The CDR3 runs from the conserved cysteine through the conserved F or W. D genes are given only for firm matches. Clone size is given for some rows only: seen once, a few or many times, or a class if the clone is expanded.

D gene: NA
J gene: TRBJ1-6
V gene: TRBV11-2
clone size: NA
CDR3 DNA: TGTGCCAGCAGCTCGGGCCCCTGGCTCCTCCACTTT
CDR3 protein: CASSSGPWLLHF

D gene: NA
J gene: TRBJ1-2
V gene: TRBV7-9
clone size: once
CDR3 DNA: TGTGCCAGCAGGGCGGCGGGGGGCTATGGCTACACCTTC
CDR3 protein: CASRAAGGYGYTF

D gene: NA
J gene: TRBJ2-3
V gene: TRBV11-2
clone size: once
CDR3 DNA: TGTGCCAGCAGCTTAGTAAGACGGTCGGACCCGAGCACAGATACGCAGTATTTT
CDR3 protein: CASSLVRRSDPSTDTQYF

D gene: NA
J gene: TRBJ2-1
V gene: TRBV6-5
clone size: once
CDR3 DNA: TGTGCCAGCCGCGAGACAGAGCACTCCTACAATGAGCAGTTCTTC
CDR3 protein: CASRETEHSYNEQFF

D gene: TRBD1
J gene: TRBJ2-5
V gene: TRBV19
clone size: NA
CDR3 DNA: TGTGCCAGTAGTAACACAGGGGATCTAGTCACGGAGACCCAGTACTTC
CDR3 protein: CASSNTGDLVTETQYF

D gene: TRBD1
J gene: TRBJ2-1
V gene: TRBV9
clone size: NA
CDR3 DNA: TGTGCCAGCAGCTCAGGCTTCGGGACAGTGATCAATGAGCAGTTCTTC
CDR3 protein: CASSSGFGTVINEQFF

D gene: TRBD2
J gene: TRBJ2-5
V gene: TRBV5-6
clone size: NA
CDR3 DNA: TGTGCCAGCAGCTCTTGGGGACTAGCGGGAGAGACCCAGTACTTC
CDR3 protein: CASSSWGLAGETQYF

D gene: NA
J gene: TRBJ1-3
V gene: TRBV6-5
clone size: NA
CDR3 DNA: TGTGCCAGCAGTTTTGACAGGCACACCATATATTTT
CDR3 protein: CASSFDRHTIYF

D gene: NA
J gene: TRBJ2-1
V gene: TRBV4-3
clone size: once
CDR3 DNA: TGCGCCAGCAGCCAAGCATCTATTCTGGGAAACAATGAGCAGTTCTTC
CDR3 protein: CASSQASILGNNEQFF

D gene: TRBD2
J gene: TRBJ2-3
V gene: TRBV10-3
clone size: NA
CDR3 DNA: TGTGCCATCAGTGCCACTAGCGGGGGCCGGGATACGCAGTATTTT
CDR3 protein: CAISATSGGRDTQYF

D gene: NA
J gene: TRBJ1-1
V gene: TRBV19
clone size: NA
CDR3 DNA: TGTGCCAGTAGTATCGGGTCGGGTCTGAACACTGAAGCTTTCTTT
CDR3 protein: CASSIGSGLNTEAFF

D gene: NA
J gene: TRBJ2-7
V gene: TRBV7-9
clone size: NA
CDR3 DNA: TGTGCCAGCAGCGCGGGACAAGTAAACTCCTACGAGCAGTACTTC
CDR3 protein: CASSAGQVNSYEQYF

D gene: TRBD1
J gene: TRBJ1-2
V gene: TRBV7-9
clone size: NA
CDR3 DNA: TGTGCCAGCAGCTACGGGACAGTCCAACCCCACTATGGCTACACCTTC
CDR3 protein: CASSYGTVQPHYGYTF

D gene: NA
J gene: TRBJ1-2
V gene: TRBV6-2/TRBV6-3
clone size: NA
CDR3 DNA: TGTGCCAGCAGTTACTCTGGGGTAACCGGCTACACCTTC
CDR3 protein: CASSYSGVTGYTF

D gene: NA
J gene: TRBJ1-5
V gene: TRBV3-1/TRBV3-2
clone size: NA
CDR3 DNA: TGTGCCAGCAGCCACCAGGCCCAAATTAGCAATCAGCCCCAGCATTTT
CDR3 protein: CASSHQAQISNQPQHF

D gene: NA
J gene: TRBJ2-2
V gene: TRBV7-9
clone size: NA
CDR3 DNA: TGTGCCAGCAGCCTCGTGGGGGGCGCATCCGGGGAGCTGTTTTTT
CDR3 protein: CASSLVGGASGELFF

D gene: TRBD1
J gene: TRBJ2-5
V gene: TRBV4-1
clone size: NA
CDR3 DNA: TGCGCCAGCAGTCCCTCACCGACAGGGTGGGAGACCCAGTACTTC
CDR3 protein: CASSPSPTGWETQYF